The present T cell receptor (beta chain) was sequenced within a study of T-cell memory formation after mild COVID-19. Overall study results and limits: Researchers found some responding clones in pre-infection memory, a sign that cross-reactive memory joined.

Of note for this clonotype: Its antigen remains unknown.

TCRdb called the 5' RACE reads again in MiXCR, with one record for every CDR3 protein. The table includes about 560,000 distinct CDR3 sequences, around 17% detected once. This CDR3 comprises 13 residues. The germline V gene encodes CDR1 LNHDA and CDR2 SQIVND (reference sequence). V trimming: 10 bases; J trimming: 2 bases; junction bases outside the gene matches: 7. The sequencing sample was made of PBMCs or a T cell subset sorted from them (not recorded which). The sequence was obtained from an adult woman who had mild COVID-19 (a few samples of this study predate the infection). Cell type and time point are not known. J is TRBJ2-7 and V is TRBV19; 8 nucleotides line up with TRBD1. The CDR3 sequence: CATAPQGAYEQYF. CDR3 sequence (DNA): TGTGCCACTGCCCCACAGGGGGCCTACGAGCAGTACTTC.